A single sample is the source of the 14 T cell receptor beta chains below, sequenced in a study of blood T cell repertoires in COVID-19. Profiling relied on immunoSEQ multiplex PCR, and the TCRdb table lists in-frame clones only, not all of them. This table holds 100,000 to 120,000 clones, roughly 79% found once. Source material: peripheral blood. These receptors were collected from a woman over 75 with active or convalescent COVID-19.

V is TRBV18 and J is TRBJ2-1; unclear D gene. The CDR3 has 14 amino acids. The germline V gene has CDR1 KGHSH and CDR2 LQKENI. The V and J ends lost 2 bases and 4 bases respectively, with 9 bases between them. This CDR3 is CASSPAYSYNEQFF. The CDR3 DNA sequence: TGTGCCAGCTCACCAGCCTACTCTTACAATGAGCAGTTCTTC.

The V and J genes are TRBV5-1 and TRBJ2-1; no clear D. Germline V gene sequence: CDR1 SGHRS, CDR2 YFSETQ. Trimming shortened V by 6 bases and J by 5 bases, and 15 bases separated the two germline ends. The CDR3 covers 14 residues. The CDR3 DNA is TGCGCCAGCACCTTACTCCCCACCAACAATGAGCAGTTCTTC. This gives the protein CASTLLPTNNEQFF.

The chain links TRBV29-1 to TRBJ2-7; tentative D call: TRBD2 (6 bases). The germline V gene has CDR1 SQVTM and CDR2 ANQGSEA. The germline V and J ends were trimmed by 2 bases and 1 base, with 15 bases remaining between them. CDR3 size: 15 residues. This CDR3 is CSVEIPGTASYEQYF. DNA for the CDR3: TGCAGCGTTGAAATCCCAGGGACTGCTTCCTACGAGCAGTACTTC.

The chain uses TRBV27 and TRBJ2-2; D is unresolved. V was clipped by 4 bases and J by 0 bases, with 9 bases between them. The CDR3 contains 15 residues. Per the germline V gene, CDR1 is MNHEY and CDR2 is SMNVEV (reference sequence). In DNA, the CDR3 is TGTGCCAGCAGTTCCCGGAGAGCGAACACCGGGGAGCTGTTTTTT. The encoded protein is CASSSRRANTGELFF.

The chain recombines TRBV5-1 with TRBJ2-1; 9 nucleotides align to TRBD2. The germline V gene encodes CDR1 SGHRS and CDR2 YFSETQ. V shed 3 bases, J shed 2 bases, and the junction held 6 bases outside the gene matches. This CDR3 is built from 16 residues. Here the CDR3 reads CASSSNAGGTYNEQFF. Written as DNA, the CDR3 is TGCGCCAGCAGCTCTAACGCGGGGGGGACCTACAATGAGCAGTTCTTC. The full variable domain, completed using reference TRBV5-1 and TRBJ2-1, is KAGVTQTPRYLIKTRGQQVTLSCSPISGHRSVSWYQQTPGQGLQFLFEYFSETQRNKGNFPGRFSGRQFSNSRSEMNVSTLELGDSALYLCASSSNAGGTYNEQFFGPGTRLTVL.

This chain uses TRBV28 with TRBJ1-2; 7 nucleotides agree with TRBD1. Germline CDR1 is MDHEN and CDR2 is SYDVKM. Trimming cost V 6 bases and J 6 bases; bases outside gene matches: 4. The CDR3 is 12 amino acids. The CDR3 coding sequence is TGTGCCAGCAGCGACAGGGTGGATGGCTACACCTTC. Amino acid sequence: CASSDRVDGYTF.

V usage is TRBV28 and J usage is TRBJ1-1; D is unresolved. Germline-derived CDR1 and CDR2 are MDHEN and SYDVKM. CDR3 size: 10 residues. Trimming removed 3 bases from V and 7 bases from J, with 3 bases in between. The CDR3 loop is CASSFYEAFF. The CDR3 DNA reads as TGTGCCAGCAGTTTCTATGAAGCTTTCTTT.

The rearrangement links TRBV5-1 to TRBJ2-2; D unclear. This CDR3 is 15 amino acids long. Germline CDR1 SGHRS, CDR2 YFSETQ. Trimming took 3 bases from V and 2 from J, leaving 11 bases between them. This chain's CDR3 is CASSSGLSNTGELFF. The CDR3 DNA is TGCGCCAGCAGCTCAGGTCTCTCCAACACCGGGGAGCTGTTTTTT.

This CDR3 is CASRRTGGGYTF. CDR3 nucleotide sequence: TGTGCCAGCAGACGAACAGGGGGCGGCTACACCTTC. The chain links TRBV6-5 to TRBJ1-2; 9 bases fit TRBD1. J lost 8 bases, V lost 6 bases, and 4 bases had no gene match. The germline gives CDR1 MNHEY, CDR2 SVGAGI. This CDR3 is 12 amino acids long.

This clone has only a few counts. This chain joins TRBV9 and TRBJ1-1; TRBD1 is a possible D gene (6 bases). Trimming removed 0 bases from V and 4 bases from J, with 10 bases in between. Germline CDR1 reads SGDLS; CDR2 reads YYNGEE. CDR3 length: 14 residues. CDR3 bases: TGTGCCAGCAGCGTAGCTCCAGGGGCCACTGAAGCTTTCTTT. Protein: CASSVAPGATEAFF.

This sequence joins TRBV5-5 and TRBJ2-7, with TRBD1 identical over 7 bases. Germline CDR1 is SGHKS and CDR2 is YYEKEE (reference sequence). The CDR3 is 15 amino acids. The V gene end was trimmed by 3 bases and the J gene end by 1 base; junction bases not matched to a gene: 7. Written as DNA, the CDR3 is TGTGCCAGCAGCTCCACCGGGACAGAATCCTACGAGCAGTACTTC. Encoded protein: CASSSTGTESYEQYF.

The chain combines TRBV5-4 with TRBJ2-7; D call uncertain. V lost 0 bases to trimming and J lost 9 bases, with 7 bases between them. CDR1 SGHNT and CDR2 YYREEE come from the germline V gene (reference sequence). The CDR3 runs 11 residues. In nucleotides, the CDR3 is TGTGCCAGCAGCTTGGGGAGAATGCAGTACTTC. Its protein product is CASSLGRMQYF.

The chain combines TRBV5-1 with TRBJ2-6; 9 nucleotides match TRBD1. The CDR3 is 15 residues long. Unmatched junction bases numbered 2, after V lost 5 bases and J lost 2 bases. Germline V gene data show CDR1 as SGHRS and CDR2 as YFSETQ. DNA of the CDR3: TGCGCCAGCAGACAGGGGGCTACTGGGGCCAACGTCCTGACTTTC. It is translated as CASRQGATGANVLTF.

In nucleotides, the CDR3 is TGTGCCAGCAGCTTAGGGGGTAGAGCGGGAGAACGGGCCGGGGAGCTGTTTTTT. Its protein product is CASSLGGRAGERAGELFF. The chain has TRBV7-2 and TRBJ2-2; TRBD2 aligns across 8 bases. Germline-derived CDR1 and CDR2 are SGHTA and FQGNSA. V dropped 1 base and J dropped 6; count of bases not matched to a gene: 13. The CDR3 is 18 residues long. The full variable domain, its missing parts supplied by reference TRBV7-2 and TRBJ2-2, is GAGVSQSPSNKVTEKGKDVELRCDPISGHTALYWYRQSLGQGLEFLIYFQGNSAPDKSGLPSDRFSAERTGGSVSTLTIQRTQQEDSAVYLCASSLGGRAGERAGELFFGEGSRLTVL.